A single sample is the source of the 13 T cell receptor beta chains below, sequenced in a study of T-cell reconstitution after alpha-beta-depleted transplantation in children. This sample's TCRbeta library carried unique molecular identifier barcodes. Via MiXCR, TCRdb re-called the PCR reads, giving one row per CDR3 protein. The sample carries about 110,000 distinct CDR3 sequences, 10% recorded once. This specimen consisted of PBMCs from the stem cell graft donor, obtained from the stem cell graft. The receptors stem from a human donor who donated a stem cell graft to a child with acute lymphoblastic leukemia.

This clonotype has ten or more counts. The chain combines TRBV5-5 with TRBJ1-4, with TRBD1 matching 9 bases. This CDR3 has 17 amino acids. CDR1 and CDR2 (germline): SGHKS, YYEKEE (reference sequence). J lost 2 bases, V lost 4 bases, and 9 bases had no gene match. The chain's CDR3 is CASSVGTGRRTNEKLFF. DNA for the CDR3: TGTGCCAGCAGCGTGGGGACAGGGAGGAGGACTAATGAAAAACTGTTTTTT.

This clonotype was observed many times. This rearrangement joins TRBV28 to TRBJ2-6; D ambiguous. V shed 5 bases and J shed 0 bases, with 8 bases lying between them. This CDR3 spans 15 amino acids. Germline loops: CDR1 MDHEN, CDR2 SYDVKM. The CDR3 nucleotides read TGTGCCAGCAGTGCACACAGCTCTGGGGCCAACGTCCTGACTTTC. Its translation is CASSAHSSGANVLTF. The full variable domain, its missing parts supplied by reference TRBV28 and TRBJ2-6, is DVKVTQSSRYLVKRTGEKVFLECVQDMDHENMFWYRQDPGLGLRLIYFSYDVKMKEKGDIPEGYSVSREKKERFSLILESASTNQTSMYLCASSAHSSGANVLTFGAGSRLTVL.

This clonotype has a count of ten or more. V gene TRBV12-5 combines with J gene TRBJ2-1; 9 bases align to TRBD2. V was clipped by 6 bases and J by 5 bases; unmatched bases: 2. The length of the CDR3 is 13 residues. The V gene's germline CDR1 is LGHNT and CDR2 FRNRAP. Here the CDR3 DNA reads TGTGCTAGTGGGACTAGCGGAAACAATGAGCAGTTCTTC. This encodes CASGTSGNNEQFF.

In its sample, this clonotype was seen many times. The chain joins TRBV20-1 to TRBJ2-1, with 10 bases matching TRBD1. The length of the CDR3 is 16 residues. In germline, CDR1 is DFQATT, CDR2 SNEGSKA (reference sequence). Losses at the gene ends were 0 bases for V and 8 bases for J; bases not matched to a gene: 10. CDR3 DNA: TGCAGTGCTAGAGAATCCCGGGACAGGGGCCCCCATGAGCAGTTCTTC. Protein product: CSARESRDRGPHEQFF.

This clonotype has a count of ten or more. This chain joins TRBV3-1 and TRBJ2-7; 9 nucleotides align to TRBD1. The CDR3 spans 16 residues. Unmatched junction bases numbered 7, after V lost 4 bases and J lost 0 bases. CDR1 is LGHDT, CDR2 YNNKEL, per germline (reference sequence). The CDR3 loop reads CASSPFGTGISYEQYF. As DNA, the CDR3 is TGTGCCAGCAGCCCCTTTGGGACAGGGATCTCCTACGAGCAGTACTTC.

There are many counts of this clonotype. V is TRBV29-1 and J is TRBJ2-2, with D perhaps TRBD2 (5 bases). Germline V gene sequence: CDR1 SQVTM, CDR2 ANQGSEA. V shed 1 base and J shed 6 bases, with 9 bases lying between them. CDR3 size: 13 residues. The CDR3 DNA is TGCAGCGTTGAAGCCTCCGGGGCCGGGGAGCTGTTTTTT. It specifies CSVEASGAGELFF.

This clonotype appeared many times. The chain has TRBV10-3 and TRBJ2-7; possibly TRBD2 for D (6 bases). The germline V gene encodes CDR1 ENHRY and CDR2 SYGVKD. The ends were cut back, 6 bases at V and 2 bases at J, with 14 bases in the middle. The CDR3 totals 14 residues. The CDR3 protein is CAIRDYSSAYEQYF. The DNA of the CDR3 is TGTGCCATCAGGGACTATTCGTCGGCCTACGAGCAGTACTTC.

At least ten counts were recorded for this clonotype. V gene TRBV4-2 combines with J gene TRBJ2-7; tentatively, D is TRBD2 (5 bases). This CDR3 region has 14 residues. Germline-derived CDR1 and CDR2 are LGHNA and YNFKEQ. The V gene lost 4 bases and the J gene lost 7 bases, with 17 bases spanning the gap. CDR3 loop: CASSPSEGRGEQYF. The CDR3 region has the DNA TGTGCCAGCAGCCCCTCGGAAGGTCGGGGAGAGCAGTACTTC.

This clonotype was counted at least ten times. V gene TRBV7-6 combines with J gene TRBJ2-2; D not certain. CDR1 is SGHVS, CDR2 FNYEAQ, per germline. The CDR3 runs 14 residues. The V gene lost 1 base and the J gene lost 4 bases, with 7 bases spanning the gap. The CDR3 sequence: CASSLDSSTGELFF. As DNA, the CDR3 is TGTGCCAGCAGCTTAGACAGCTCCACCGGGGAGCTGTTTTTT.

This clonotype has ten or more counts. The chain uses TRBV20-1 and TRBJ2-7; no firm D call. Germline CDR1 DFQATT, CDR2 SNEGSKA (reference sequence). CDR3 length: 13 amino acids. Trimming took 0 bases from V and 3 from J, leaving 9 bases between them. The CDR3 loop reads CSARDATIYEQYF. CDR3 bases: TGCAGTGCTAGAGACGCGACGATCTACGAGCAGTACTTC.

At least ten counts were recorded for this clonotype. This chain links TRBV2 with TRBJ2-3, with 8 bases fitting TRBD1. Germline V CDR1 and CDR2: SNHLY, FYNNEI. Trimming removed 1 base from V and 4 bases from J; junction bases left unmatched: 7. The CDR3 consists of 16 residues. CDR3 region: CASSEGLQGGADTQYF. CDR3 DNA: TGTGCCAGCAGTGAAGGATTACAGGGGGGCGCAGATACGCAGTATTTT.

This clonotype was seen many times. This rearrangement joins TRBV7-9 to TRBJ1-2; 11 bases fit TRBD1. In germline, CDR1 is SEHNR, CDR2 FQNEAQ (reference sequence). CDR3 length: 15 residues. V shed 4 bases, J shed 7 bases, and the junction held 8 bases outside the gene matches. CDR3 DNA sequence: TGTGCCAGCAGCTCGTACCGGGACAGGGGGTCTGGCTACACCTTC. Translating it yields CASSSYRDRGSGYTF.

In its sample, this clonotype was seen a few times. The chain has TRBV28 and TRBJ1-4; perhaps TRBD1 as D (6 bases). From germline, CDR1 is MDHEN and CDR2 SYDVKM. This CDR3 is built from 16 residues. V was pared by 4 bases and J by 2 bases, with 14 bases between. CDR3 in amino acids: CASSSPSGETNEKLFF. The CDR3 nucleotides read TGTGCCAGCAGTTCACCGTCAGGGGAGACTAATGAAAAACTGTTTTTT.